The TCR beta chain under discussion was sequenced for a study of blood T cell repertoires in COVID-19. Libraries were prepared by immunoSEQ multiplex PCR; TCRdb keeps only in-frame clonotypes and omits some of them. Among fewer than 350,000 clones listed, about nine tenths were seen once. The specimen sequenced was PBMCs or T cells enriched from blood (not recorded which). The origin of this receptor is a woman aged 40 to 50 with acute COVID-19.

CDR3 sequence (DNA): TGTGCCAGCAGTTTATCGTGGCCCCCAGGCTCCTACGAGCAGTACTTC. Translation: CASSLSWPPGSYEQYF. The chain joins TRBV27 to TRBJ2-7; D ambiguous. The germline CDR1 and CDR2 sequences are MNHEY and SMNVEV (reference sequence). CDR3 length equals 16 residues. Trimming took 0 bases from V and 0 from J, leaving 12 bases between them.